This T cell receptor beta chain was sequenced in a study of blood T cell repertoires in COVID-19 (dated by TCRdb to the early 2020s). Turning to the overall study: Collaborator samples came from the United States, Italy and Spain and covered acute and convalescent phases of COVID-19. The material from the prospective study consisted of cDNA or gDNA derived from T cells, B-cell-depleted T cells, or PBMCs. Subjects who had been exposed to COVID-19, were actively infected with it, or had recovered from it provided the deeply sampled blood TCRbeta repertoires that made up the dataset. The repertoires were released in a freely available public database intended as a resource for research on the immune response to SARS-CoV-2. Samples came from the ongoing ImmuneRACE study (first 160 participants) plus 1,254 subjects from 6 global collaborators. The sample metadata nearly always contained a de-identified subject ID, COVID-19 status, age in years and sex. HLA class I and class II types, where available, came from metadata supplied by the sample provider rather than from assay-based typing.

Trimming leaves V shorter by 5 bases and J shorter by 9 bases, with the junction holding 6 bases beyond the gene matches. From the cysteine up to the phenylalanine, the CDR3 has a length of 13 residues. Only CDR3 DNA remains: 39 bases, in frame from the first base. The germline V gene gives CDR1 as SGHDN and CDR2 as FVKESK. On this clone itself: Its antigen target is currently unknown. The sample holds no much larger clone one base away, and base qualities are not on file.

The full study reports these points: The quantity of clinical and demographic metadata differed by source and by participant and was supplied without curation.

The immunoSEQ Assay, a bias-controlled multiplex PCR, was used to amplify TCRbeta CDR3 regions from genomic DNA. On the study's bioinformatics: Nucleated cell counts per sample were estimated from amplification of reference gene primers within the assay. Sequence reads were collapsed and filtered to measure the absolute abundance of every unique TCRbeta CDR3 rearrangement. For each sample, productive Simpson clonality was calculated as the square root of Simpson's diversity index across productive rearrangements. In its TCRdb copy, this immuneACCESS table keeps in-frame sequences only and misses some clones. Where compared with another copy, unresolved V genes explain less than half of these, and the others have no known cause. D and trimming were read from the DNA, whereas the V and J calls and clone size are those reported in that table. The sample table holds 190,000 or so clones, of which approximately 75% were seen once. The top ten hold about 9.3% of the sample.

Enrolling through a virtual design, the prospective study's participants ranged in age from roughly 18 to 89 years and lived across 24 United States geographic areas. Cohort assignment in the prospective study relied on participant-reported clinical history from a screening survey and a study questionnaire. Recovered participants in ImmuneRACE Cohort 3 were defined by two consecutive negative NP/OP PCR tests, clearance by a healthcare professional, or resolution of symptoms. In the prospective study, whole blood, serum and a nasopharyngeal or oropharyngeal swab were collected from each participant by mobile phlebotomists. Over a roughly 2-month period, participants in the prospective study had the option of providing additional blood draws and questionnaires. Prospective study blood samples were shipped either frozen or at room temperature before DNA extraction.

Sequencing input: PBMCs or T cells enriched from blood (not recorded which). This sequence was found in a man in his forties who had recovered from COVID-19. Recombination connected TRBV14 to TRBJ2-1; 8 central bases correspond to TRBD1. CDR3 protein: CASSGTGLGEQFF. In nucleotides, the sequence is TGTGCCAGCAGCGGGACAGGTCTGGGTGAGCAGTTCTTC.